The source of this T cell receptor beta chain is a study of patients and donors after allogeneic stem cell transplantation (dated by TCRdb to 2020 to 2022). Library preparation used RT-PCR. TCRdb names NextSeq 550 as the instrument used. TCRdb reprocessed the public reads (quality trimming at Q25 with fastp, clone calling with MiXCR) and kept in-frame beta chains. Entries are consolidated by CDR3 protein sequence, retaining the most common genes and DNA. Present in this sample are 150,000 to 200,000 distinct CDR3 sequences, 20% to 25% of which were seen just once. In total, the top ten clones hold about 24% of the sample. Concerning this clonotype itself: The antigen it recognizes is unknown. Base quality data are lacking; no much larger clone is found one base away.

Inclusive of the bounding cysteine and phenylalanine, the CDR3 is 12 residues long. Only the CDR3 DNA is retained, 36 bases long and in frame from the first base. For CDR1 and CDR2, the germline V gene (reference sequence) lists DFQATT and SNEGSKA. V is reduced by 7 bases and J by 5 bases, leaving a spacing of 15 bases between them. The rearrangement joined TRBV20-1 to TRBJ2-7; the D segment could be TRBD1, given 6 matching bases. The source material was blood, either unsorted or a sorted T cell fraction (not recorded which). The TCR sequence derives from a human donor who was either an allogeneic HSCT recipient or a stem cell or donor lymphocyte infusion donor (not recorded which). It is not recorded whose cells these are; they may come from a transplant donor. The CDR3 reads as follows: CSVITGTNEQYF. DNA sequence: TGCAGTGTTATCACAGGGACCAACGAGCAGTACTTC.